This TCR beta chain was captured by sequencing in a study of T cell responses to AZD1222 COVID-19 vaccine. Study findings and constraints: Spike was spanned by vaccine-associated CD4 TCRs, with dominance at 160-218 and 743-854.

From germline, CDR1 is ENHRY and CDR2 SYGVKD. This CDR3 spans 16 amino acids. With 4 bases removed from V and 6 bases from J, the gap between germline ends came to 18 bases. Sequencing used immunoSEQ multiplex PCR; TCRdb keeps in-frame clones, though not all of them. The table shows some 81,000 clones, with 85% to 90% occurring only once. As to this clone: Its antigen is still unknown.

This sample comprised peripheral blood, obtained 28 days after the second AZD1222 dose. This TCR derives from an adult who received the AZD1222 COVID-19 vaccine. The V gene is TRBV10-3, the J gene TRBJ2-2; D remains ambiguous. The CDR3, as DNA: TGTGCCATCAGTGGGCAGGACCCCCAATCCCCCGGGGAGCTGTTTTTT. It translates to CAISGQDPQSPGELFF.